Reported below is one T cell receptor beta chain. Its antigen is as yet unknown. This entry belongs to a study of CXCR3-negative and CXCR3-positive naive CD8 T cells. Germline lookup yields CDR1 MNHEY and CDR2 SVGAGI. The CDR3 totals 15 residues. Broader study findings: Memory cells diverged, while naive CXCR3-positive and CXCR3-negative cells had similar TRBV-TRBJ usage. The study found more hydrophobic TRB CDR3s in CXCR3-positive naive cells than in CXCR3-negative naive cells. The level of CXCR3 expression partially decreased after cryopreservation; the majority of assays used fresh PBMCs.

UMI-labeled 5' RACE yielded the TRB cDNA libraries. Following a re-call of the 5' RACE reads, TCRdb has one entry per CDR3 protein and lacks DNA. This table lists 100,000 to 150,000 distinct CDR3 sequences. Sequences were obtained from naive CXCR3- CD8+ T cells from blood. Subset indicated: CD45RO-CCR7+CD27+CD95- naive CD8+ T cells lacking CXCR3 (TNR3-). This chain joins TRBV6-5 and TRBJ2-3; TCRdb names TRBD1, which stays unverified in the absence of DNA. The sequence came from a human donor in good health. Some clones in this sample may be carry-over from other donors' samples. This CDR3 reads CASSYGGGLGDTQYF.